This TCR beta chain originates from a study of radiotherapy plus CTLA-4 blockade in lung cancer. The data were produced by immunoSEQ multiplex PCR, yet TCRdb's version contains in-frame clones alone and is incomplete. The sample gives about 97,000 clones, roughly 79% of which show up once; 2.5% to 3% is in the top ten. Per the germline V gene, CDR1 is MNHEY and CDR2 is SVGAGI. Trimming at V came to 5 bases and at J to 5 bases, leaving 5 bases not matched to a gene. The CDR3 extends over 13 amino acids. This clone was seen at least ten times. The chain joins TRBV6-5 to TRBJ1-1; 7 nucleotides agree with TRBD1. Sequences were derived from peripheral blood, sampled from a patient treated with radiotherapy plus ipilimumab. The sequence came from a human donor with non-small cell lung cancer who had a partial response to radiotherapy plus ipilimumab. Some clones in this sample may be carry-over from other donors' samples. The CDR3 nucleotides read TGTGCCAGCAGTCCACGACAGGGAACTGAAGCTTTCTTT. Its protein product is CASSPRQGTEAFF.